The 11 T cell receptor beta chains below come from one sample, sequenced in a study of human T cells and chemical hapten exposure. The time point denotes: pre-sensitization, week 0. Documented treatment: therapeutic diphenylcyclopropenone sensitization with weekly scalp DPC. TCRdb re-analysed the RACE reads in MiXCR, keeping a single row per CDR3 protein. The sample shows 150,000 to 200,000 distinct CDR3 sequences, more than 25% of them seen only once. The specimen comprised whole blood, sampled in connection with sensitization to the hapten diphenylcyclopropenone (DPC). These receptors were taken from a woman aged 25-40 years with alopecia areata. Some clones in this sample may be carry-over from other donors' samples.

The chain links TRBV6-2 or TRBV6-3 to TRBJ2-1; D gene uncertain. Germline CDR1 MNHEY, CDR2 SVGEGT. Trimming cost V 5 bases and J 1 base, with 15 bases left between them. This CDR3 spans 16 amino acids. The CDR3 nucleotides are TGTGCCAGCAGTCAATTCTCGTTACTTTCCTACAATGAGCAGTTCTTC. Amino acid sequence: CASSQFSLLSYNEQFF.

This chain uses TRBV28 with TRBJ2-1; no firm D call. Germline V gene lookup returns CDR1 MDHEN and CDR2 SYDVKM. This CDR3 has 14 amino acids. V lost 2 bases and J 0 bases, leaving 5 bases between the germline ends. The CDR3 sequence is CASSLMSSYNEQFF. Written as DNA, the CDR3 is TGTGCCAGCAGTTTAATGAGCTCCTACAATGAGCAGTTCTTC.

The rearrangement uses TRBV6-1 and TRBJ2-7; no clear D. Between the trimmed V and J ends, which lost 11 bases and 0 bases, there was a span of 11 bases. The CDR3 is made up of 12 amino acids. Germline-derived CDR1 and CDR2 are MNHNS and SASEGT. CDR3 sequence (DNA): TGTGCCGTATCGGATAGCTCCTACGAGCAGTACTTC. Amino acid sequence: CAVSDSSYEQYF.

This sequence joins TRBV27 and TRBJ2-7; a possible D gene is TRBD1 (5 bases). Germline assignment: CDR1 MNHEY and CDR2 SMNVEV (reference sequence). V shed 11 bases and J shed 5 bases, with 16 bases lying between them. This CDR3 contains 12 residues. The CDR3 sequence is CARGHANHEQYF. The CDR3 bases are TGTGCCCGCGGACACGCCAACCACGAGCAGTACTTC.

This clonotype was counted between two and nine times. This chain connects TRBV10-3 to TRBJ1-1, with TRBD1 matching 7 bases. The germline gives CDR1 ENHRY, CDR2 SYGVKD. V dropped 4 bases and J dropped 4; count of bases not matched to a gene: 9. The CDR3 is 15 amino acids. The CDR3 loop reads CAISVGGGWGTEAFF. The CDR3 nucleotides read TGTGCCATCAGTGTCGGAGGGGGCTGGGGCACTGAAGCTTTCTTT.

CDR3 in amino acids: CASSSTGTQTEAFF. CDR3 DNA sequence: TGCGCCAGCAGCAGTACAGGGACCCAAACTGAAGCTTTCTTT. The chain has TRBV5-1 and TRBJ1-1; D is perhaps TRBD1 (6 bases). CDR3 length: 14 amino acids. From germline, CDR1 is SGHRS and CDR2 YFSETQ. V lost 4 bases and J 5 bases, leaving 15 bases between the germline ends.

CDR3 bases: TGTGCCACCAGCAGAGGACAGGGGGCTAATGAAAAACTGTTTTTT. It is translated as CATSRGQGANEKLFF. This sequence joins TRBV15 and TRBJ1-4; TRBD1 agrees at 9 bases. CDR1 is LNHNV and CDR2 is YYDKDF in the germline V gene (reference sequence). The J segment lost 3 bases and the V segment lost 1 base, leaving 0 bases of the junction unmatched. The CDR3 runs to 15 residues.

This clonotype has just a few counts. The gene calls are TRBV28 and TRBJ1-6; D remains unclear. Germline CDR1 MDHEN, CDR2 SYDVKM. The germline V and J ends were trimmed by 8 bases and 10 bases, with 12 bases remaining between them. The CDR3 covers 12 residues. The CDR3 nucleotides read TGTGCCAGCTTCGTAGCGAGATCACCCCTCCACTTT. Amino acids: CASFVARSPLHF.

The chain carries TRBV28 and TRBJ1-5, with 10 bases fitting TRBD1. J gave up 1 base and V 8 bases, and 2 bases lay outside the gene matches. The CDR3 runs to 14 residues. Per germline, CDR1 MDHEN and CDR2 SYDVKM. This chain's CDR3 is CASQTGGSNQPQHF. In DNA form, the CDR3 reads TGTGCCAGCCAGACAGGGGGCAGCAATCAGCCCCAGCATTTT.

This sequence joins TRBV24-1 and TRBJ1-2; D not certain. Trimming took 4 bases from V and 4 from J, leaving 6 bases between them. Germline V gives CDR1 KGHDR, CDR2 SFDVKD. There are 12 residues in the CDR3. CDR3 protein: CATSEPTYGYTF. The CDR3 DNA reads TGTGCCACCAGTGAACCCACCTATGGCTACACCTTC.

This clonotype was observed a handful of times. This chain's CDR3 is CASSLFGGRSYNEQFF. The CDR3 DNA reads as TGTGCCAGCAGCTTATTCGGGGGGCGCTCCTACAATGAGCAGTTCTTC. This chain uses TRBV7-2 with TRBJ2-1, with D perhaps TRBD2 (7 bases). The germline CDR1 and CDR2 sequences are SGHTA and FQGNSA. This CDR3 has 16 amino acids. Trimming pared 2 bases from V and 0 bases from J, leaving 11 bases between.